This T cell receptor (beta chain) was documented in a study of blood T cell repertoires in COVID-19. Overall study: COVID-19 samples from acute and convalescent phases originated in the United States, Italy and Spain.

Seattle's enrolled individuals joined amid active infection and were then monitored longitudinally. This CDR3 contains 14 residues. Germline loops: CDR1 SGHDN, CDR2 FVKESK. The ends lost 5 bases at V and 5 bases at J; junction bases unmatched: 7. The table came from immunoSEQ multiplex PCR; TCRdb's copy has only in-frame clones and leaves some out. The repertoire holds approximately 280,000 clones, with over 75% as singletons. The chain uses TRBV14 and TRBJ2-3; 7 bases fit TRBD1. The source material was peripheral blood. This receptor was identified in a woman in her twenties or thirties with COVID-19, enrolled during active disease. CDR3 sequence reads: CASSSDRVGDTQYF. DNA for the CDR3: TGTGCCAGCAGCTCCGACAGGGTGGGAGATACGCAGTATTTT.